This T cell receptor beta chain was captured by sequencing in a study of OX40 agonist ivuxolimab in advanced cancers. Study-wide background: Ivuxolimab, an agonist antibody against OX40 (CD134), was given to patients. Of the patients, three showed partial responses, one with hepatocellular carcinoma and two with cutaneous melanoma. Study-wide points: Circulating CD4+ and CD8+ T cells showed clonal expansion by week 6 at 0.1 to 3.0 mg/kg.

CDR1 and CDR2 (germline): SGHTA, FQGNSA. The CDR3 consists of 18 residues. Losses at the gene ends were 6 bases for V and 11 bases for J; bases not matched to a gene: 20. This clone was seen a few times. Antigen: not known. Baseline was the first blood sampling point, followed by cycle 4 day 1 and cycle 7 day 1. The data were produced by immunoSEQ multiplex PCR, yet TCRdb's version contains in-frame clones alone and is incomplete. The sample lists some 55,000 clones; 70% to 80% were seen once. This receptor was taken from an adult with an advanced solid tumor such as melanoma, head and neck, liver or kidney cancer. The sample in question was CD4+ or CD8+ T cells sorted from blood, obtained in a trial of the OX40 agonist ivuxolimab. The chain links TRBV7-2 to TRBJ1-6; 9 bases line up with TRBD1. CDR3 residues: CASSRLGPGQGSRTPLHF. In DNA, the CDR3 is TGTGCCAGCAGTCGCCTCGGACCGGGACAGGGCTCCCGGACACCCCTCCACTTT.